This TCR beta chain was sequenced during a study of regulatory T cells in long-lasting Graves disease. The overall study: Antithyroid drug use was under 3 months in newly diagnosed Graves' patients. Whole-study results and caveats: Persistent Graves' patients had lower TCR diversity than newly diagnosed ones.

Time point reported: newly diagnosed GD, antithyroid drugs for less than 3 months. PBMCs were the source of the RNA used for TCR sequencing. It was American Thyroid Association guidelines that determined Graves' disease diagnosis. Construction of the TCR beta libraries employed iRepertoire HTBI primers in conjunction with Arm-PCR of CDR3 regions. TCRdb processed the multiplex PCR reads anew with MiXCR; each CDR3 protein has one entry. The profile shows around 420,000 distinct CDR3 sequences, 15% of them singletons. This clonotype was detected many times. Its matching antigen is unknown. The germline gives CDR1 KGHDR, CDR2 SFDVKD. V gave up 4 bases and J gave up 0 bases, with 8 bases separating them. The CDR3 length is 15 residues. These records were also assigned to another study, of T cells in Graves' hyperthyroidism and ophthalmopathy. That source adds: HTBI primers were employed in a first-round RT-PCR of the TCR CDR3.

The sequenced sample was peripheral blood mononuclear cells (PBMCs), obtained at new diagnosis, from a patient treated with antithyroid drugs. The chain joins TRBV24-1 to TRBJ1-4; D unclear. The TCR comes from a middle-aged woman with Graves disease. DNA of the CDR3: TGTGCCACCAGTGACAGACGGGCAACTAATGAAAAACTGTTTTTT. Translating it yields CATSDRRATNEKLFF.